This T cell receptor beta chain stems from a study of T cells in tuberculosis. On the study more broadly: IGRA-negative adolescents, IGRA-positive adolescents with latent tuberculosis and adults with active tuberculosis formed this South African cohort. Findings of the study overall: Shorter CDR3-alpha in active tuberculosis partly drove smaller distances.

In the case of this clone: Its specificity is not known.

Using immunoSEQ multiplex PCR, the repertoire was profiled, and TCRdb retains in-frame clones only, with some absent. The data hold about 33,000 clones, with 85% to 95% observed a single time. The germline V gene encodes CDR1 MGHRA and CDR2 YSYEKL. The CDR3 runs 15 residues. The V end was cut by 0 bases, the J end by 2 bases, with 11 bases between. The chain is built from TRBV4-1 and TRBJ2-7, with D possibly being TRBD1 (5 bases). The source material was PBMCs. This receptor was taken from a donor aged 10 to 29 with latent tuberculosis or without tuberculosis infection. Some clones in this sample may be carry-over from other donors' samples. For the CDR3, the DNA is TGCGCCAGCAGCCAAGATATGACAGCAACCTACGAGCAGTACTTC. Translating it yields CASSQDMTATYEQYF.